The 21 T cell receptor beta chains presented below share a single source sample, sequenced in a study of CD8+CD57+ T cells in acquired aplastic anemia. Both TCR beta VDJ combination and CDR3 sequence profiling were carried out. Genomic DNA was the template for this profiling. Each CDR3 protein is one row after TCRdb ran MiXCR on the reads. The data show 200,000 to 300,000 distinct CDR3 sequences, approximately 45% seen once. Patients sequenced had flow cytometry evidence of CD8+CD57+ cell expansion. Sample: sorted CD4+, CD8+, or CD8+CD57+ T cells (not recorded which) from PBMCs. These receptor sequences come from a human donor with aplastic anemia.

This clonotype was detected only a few times. The gene calls are TRBV12-5 and TRBJ2-1, with 9 bases fitting TRBD1. This CDR3 region has 15 residues. CDR1 and CDR2 from the germline V gene are LGHNT and FRNRAP. The V and J ends lost 8 bases and 8 bases, in that order; junction bases with no gene match: 13. DNA of the CDR3: TGTGCTAGTTGGCACGACAGGGGGGGTTTTCATGAGCAGTTCTTC. Its translation is CASWHDRGGFHEQFF.

The chain employs TRBV20-1 and TRBJ2-7; 11 positions match TRBD1. Germline V gene lookup returns CDR1 DFQATT and CDR2 SNEGSKA (reference sequence). The CDR3 extends over 13 amino acids. J lost 5 bases, V lost 5 bases, and 5 bases had no gene match. This CDR3 is CSAPGQGVHEQYF. The DNA of the CDR3 is TGCAGTGCTCCGGGACAGGGGGTCCACGAGCAGTACTTC.

This clonotype was detected many times. The V call is TRBV7-9, the J call TRBJ1-5; D gene ambiguous. The V end lost 6 bases, the J end lost 6 bases, and 9 bases lay between the germline ends. Germline V lookup: CDR1 SEHNR, CDR2 FQNEAQ (reference sequence). The CDR3 runs to 12 residues. The CDR3 DNA reads TGTGCCAGCAGTGAGGGCAGTCAGCCCCAGCATTTT. This sequence encodes CASSEGSQPQHF.

V is TRBV7-9 and J is TRBJ1-1, with 7 nucleotides matching TRBD1. The CDR3 spans 13 residues. Germline loops: CDR1 SEHNR, CDR2 FQNEAQ (reference sequence). After removal of 11 bases from V and 2 bases from J, the junction contained 8 bases not matched to a gene. The DNA for the CDR3 is TGTGCCGGACTAGGGACAGTCAACACTGAAGCTTTCTTT. This gives the protein CAGLGTVNTEAFF.

J is TRBJ1-2 and V is TRBV2; 8 nucleotides align to TRBD1. CDR1 is SNHLY and CDR2 is FYNNEI in the germline V gene. V gave up 6 bases and J gave up 4 bases; unmatched junction bases: 10. The CDR3 is 15 residues long. Here the CDR3 DNA reads TGTGCCAGCAGCGATACCGGGACAGGAGGCTATGGCTACACCTTC. Amino acid sequence: CASSDTGTGGYGYTF. The whole variable domain, filled in from reference TRBV2 and TRBJ1-2, reads EPEVTQTPSHQVTQMGQEVILRCVPISNHLYFYWYRQILGQKVEFLVSFYNNEISEKSEIFDDQFSVERPDGSNFTLKIRSTKLEDSAMYFCASSDTGTGGYGYTFGSGTRLTVV.

The V gene is TRBV7-9, the J gene TRBJ2-1, with 12 bases identical to TRBD2. Germline assignment: CDR1 SEHNR and CDR2 FQNEAQ (reference sequence). After removal of 5 bases from V and 2 bases from J, the junction contained 4 bases not matched to a gene. This CDR3 is 16 amino acids long. The DNA for the CDR3 is TGTGCCAGCAGCGTAACTAGCGGGGGGCCCTACAATGAGCAGTTCTTC. It translates to CASSVTSGGPYNEQFF.

As for this clonotype: The limits of the CDR3 on the DNA are not certain, so only TCRdb's listed CDR3 is given. The rearrangement uses TRBV11-1 and TRBJ1-2; the table names TRBD1, a call not compared with the DNA. The CDR3 is 22 residues long, ends included. Germline values: CDR1 SGHAT, CDR2 FQDESV (reference sequence). The CDR3 protein is CASSFYICSANPHFGTAYGYTF.

About this clonotype: A much larger clone is a single base away; this may be a read error. The conserved closing phenylalanine or tryptophan is absent in this CDR3, likely reflecting a read error. This chain joins TRBV12-3 or TRBV12-4 and TRBJ1-5; D is undetermined. Trimming removed 0 bases at V and 1 base at J, with 10 bases between. The CDR3 covers 16 residues. The CDR3 region has the DNA TGTGCCAGCAGTTTAGCGACCCTAAGGAGCAATCAGCCCCAGCATTCT. It encodes CASSLATLRSNQPQHS.

This clonotype was counted at least ten times. The V gene is TRBV2, the J gene TRBJ2-7; D unresolved. CDR1 is SNHLY, CDR2 FYNNEI, per germline. V lost 0 bases and J 2 bases, leaving 14 bases between the germline ends. The CDR3 has 16 amino acids. CDR3 region: CASSEAGAEPAYEQYF. The CDR3, as DNA: TGTGCCAGCAGTGAAGCCGGCGCGGAGCCGGCCTACGAGCAGTACTTC.

The genes are TRBV6-1 and TRBJ2-7; TRBD2 aligns across 12 bases. The CDR3 length is 16 residues. V was pared by 5 bases and J by 0 bases, with 5 bases of the junction left unmatched. Germline CDR1 and CDR2: MNHNS and SASEGT. The CDR3 DNA sequence: TGTGCCAGCAGTTTTACGACTAGCGGGAGCTCCTACGAGCAGTACTTC. Residues: CASSFTTSGSSYEQYF.

The J gene is TRBJ2-1, the V gene TRBV14, with 9 bases matching TRBD1. V dropped 3 bases and J dropped 4; count of bases not matched to a gene: 13. Germline V gene lookup returns CDR1 SGHDN and CDR2 FVKESK. The CDR3 extends over 18 amino acids. CDR3 in amino acids: CASSHRNLGQGLYNEQFF. The CDR3 DNA reads TGTGCCAGCAGCCACCGGAACCTGGGACAGGGTTTATACAATGAGCAGTTCTTC.

This clonotype came up many times. This chain joins TRBV25-1 and TRBJ1-3, with 9 positions matching TRBD1. The ends lost 5 bases at V and 4 bases at J; junction bases unmatched: 3. CDR1 and CDR2 from the germline V gene are MGHDK and SYGVNS. The CDR3 sequence is 14 residues long. The CDR3 bases are TGTGCCAGCAGTAAGACAGGGGGAGGAAACACCATATATTTT. Protein: CASSKTGGGNTIYF. The complete variable domain, with remaining parts taken from reference TRBV25-1 and TRBJ1-3, reads EADIYQTPRYLVIGTGKKITLECSQTMGHDKMYWYQQDPGMELHLIHYSYGVNSTEKGDLSSESTVSRIRTEHFPLTLESARPSHTSQYLCASSKTGGGNTIYFGEGSWLTVV.

This clonotype was observed a single time. The chain recombines TRBV2 with TRBJ1-1; D is perhaps TRBD1 (6 bases). The V end lost 9 bases, the J end lost 1 base, and 12 bases lay between the germline ends. CDR1 and CDR2 (germline): SNHLY, FYNNEI. This CDR3 comprises 13 residues. The DNA for the CDR3 is TGTGCCAGTAACCTACAGGGGAACACTGAAGCTTTCTTT. Translating it yields CASNLQGNTEAFF.

The V call is TRBV4-1, the J call TRBJ1-4; the D is unclear. The germline V and J ends were trimmed by 2 bases and 0 bases, with 16 bases remaining between them. The CDR3 runs 18 residues. Germline V CDR1 and CDR2: MGHRA, YSYEKL. The chain's CDR3 is CASSQKSAPWSTNEKLFF. CDR3 DNA sequence: TGCGCCAGCAGCCAAAAATCAGCGCCCTGGTCAACTAATGAAAAACTGTTTTTT.

The V call is TRBV2, the J call TRBJ1-6; the D gene is possibly TRBD1 (6 bases). Trimming removed 6 bases from V and 3 bases from J, with 15 bases in between. Germline values: CDR1 SNHLY, CDR2 FYNNEI. The CDR3 length is 16 residues. DNA of the CDR3: TGTGCCAGCAGCTTACAGGGACTGAACTATAATTCACCCCTCCACTTT. Amino acids: CASSLQGLNYNSPLHF.

J is TRBJ2-2 and V is TRBV13; 10 bases line up with TRBD2. CDR1 is PRHDT and CDR2 is FYEKMQ in the germline V gene (reference sequence). Trimming took 3 bases from V and 6 from J; bases not matched to a gene: 7. This CDR3 contains 16 residues. For the CDR3, the DNA is TGTGCCAGCAGCTTTCCCAGCGGGGGGGCCGCCGGGGAGCTGTTTTTT. As protein: CASSFPSGGAAGELFF.

This clonotype was seen at least ten times. The CDR3 sequence is CASSPSSTEAFF. The CDR3 DNA reads TGTGCCAGCAGCCCGTCAAGCACTGAAGCTTTCTTT. The chain combines TRBV7-9 with TRBJ1-1; D remains ambiguous. V was trimmed by 5 bases and J by 4 bases, leaving 8 bases between them. The CDR3 is made up of 12 amino acids. CDR1 SEHNR and CDR2 FQNEAQ come from the germline V gene (reference sequence).

This clonotype was recorded at least ten times. J is TRBJ2-7 and V is TRBV12-3 or TRBV12-4; maybe TRBD1 (6 bases). This CDR3 spans 13 amino acids. V lost 5 bases and J 4 bases, leaving 12 bases between the germline ends. The CDR3 is CASSPVGQYEQYF. The CDR3, as DNA: TGTGCCAGCAGTCCCGTCGGACAGTACGAGCAGTACTTC.

The V and J genes are TRBV7-3 and TRBJ2-6; 7 nucleotides line up with TRBD2. The ends lost 2 bases at V and 2 bases at J; junction bases unmatched: 12. The length of the CDR3 is 19 residues. CDR1 is SGHTA and CDR2 is FQGTGA in the germline V gene. This chain's CDR3 is CASSLGRGMNTAGANVLTF. DNA of the CDR3: TGTGCCAGCAGCTTAGGGAGGGGCATGAACACTGCTGGGGCCAACGTCCTGACTTTC.

This rearrangement joins TRBV20-1 to TRBJ2-1, with D possibly matching TRBD2 (5 bases). Germline loops: CDR1 DFQATT, CDR2 SNEGSKA (reference sequence). The CDR3 sequence is 14 residues long. V was cut by 3 bases and J by 7 bases, with 16 bases left in between. DNA for the CDR3: TGCAGTGCTAGCGGCCTCCAACAGCGGAATGAGCAGTTCTTC. This gives the protein CSASGLQQRNEQFF.

This clonotype came up once. The conserved phenylalanine or tryptophan normally closing the CDR3 is absent here, so this likely arose from a read error. The rearrangement joins TRBV5-1 to TRBJ1-1; D remains ambiguous. This CDR3 is built from 14 residues. Germline V CDR1 and CDR2: SGHRS, YFSETQ. The CDR3 DNA sequence: TGTGCCAGCTCTGAGGGCACCAAGAACACTGAAGCTTTCTCT. Translated: CASSEGTKNTEAFS.